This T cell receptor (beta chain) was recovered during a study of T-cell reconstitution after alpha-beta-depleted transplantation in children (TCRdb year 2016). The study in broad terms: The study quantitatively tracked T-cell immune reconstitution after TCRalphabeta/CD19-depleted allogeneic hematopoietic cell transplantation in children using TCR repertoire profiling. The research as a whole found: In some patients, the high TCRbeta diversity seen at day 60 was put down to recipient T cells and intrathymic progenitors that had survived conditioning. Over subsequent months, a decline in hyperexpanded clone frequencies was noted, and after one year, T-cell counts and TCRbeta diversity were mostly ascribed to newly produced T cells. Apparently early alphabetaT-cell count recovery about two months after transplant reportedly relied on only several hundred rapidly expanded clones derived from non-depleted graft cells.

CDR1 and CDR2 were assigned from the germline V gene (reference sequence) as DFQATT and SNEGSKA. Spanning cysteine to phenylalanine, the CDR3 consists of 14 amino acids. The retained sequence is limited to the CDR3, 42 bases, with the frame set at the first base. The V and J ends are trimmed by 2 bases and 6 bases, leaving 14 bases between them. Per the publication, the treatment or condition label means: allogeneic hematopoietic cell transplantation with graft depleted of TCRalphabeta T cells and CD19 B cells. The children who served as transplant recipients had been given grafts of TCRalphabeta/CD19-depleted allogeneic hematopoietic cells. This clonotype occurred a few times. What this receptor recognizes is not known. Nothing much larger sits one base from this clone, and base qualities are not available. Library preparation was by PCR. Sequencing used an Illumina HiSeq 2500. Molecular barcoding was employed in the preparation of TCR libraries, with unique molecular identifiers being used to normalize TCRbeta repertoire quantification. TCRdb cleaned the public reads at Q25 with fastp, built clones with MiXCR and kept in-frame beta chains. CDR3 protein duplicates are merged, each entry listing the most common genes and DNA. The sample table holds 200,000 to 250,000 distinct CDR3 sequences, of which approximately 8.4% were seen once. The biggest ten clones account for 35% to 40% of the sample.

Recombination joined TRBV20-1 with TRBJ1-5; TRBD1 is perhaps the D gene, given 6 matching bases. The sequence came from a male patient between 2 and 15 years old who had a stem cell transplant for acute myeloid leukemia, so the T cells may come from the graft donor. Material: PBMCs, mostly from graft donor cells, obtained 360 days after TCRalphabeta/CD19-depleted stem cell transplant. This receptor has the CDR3 CSARPTGSSQPQHF. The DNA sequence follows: TGCAGTGCTAGACCTACAGGGTCTTCTCAGCCCCAGCATTTT.